The sequence of this T cell receptor beta chain was determined in a study of T cells in localized non-small cell lung cancer. Repertoires were generated with immunoSEQ multiplex PCR, while TCRdb's copy carries only in-frame clones and drops some. Among some 4,300 clones listed, about 32% were seen once. This clone showed up just a few times. No antigen is known for it. This CDR3 spans 12 amino acids. V was pared by 1 base and J by 9 bases, with 7 bases between. Germline CDR1 reads MNHGY; CDR2 reads SAAAGT. Findings and caveats of the study: Sequencing was limited to one tumor region, leaving the possibility of heterogeneity open. Longer overall survival accompanied higher blood T cell density.

This specimen consisted of lung tumor tissue, obtained before any cancer treatment. The clonotype was recovered from a woman between 35 and 75 years old with stage II squamous cell lung carcinoma. The chain links TRBV6-8 to TRBJ2-1; D remains ambiguous. The CDR3 DNA is TGTGCCAGCAGTTACTTAAGGACTGAGCAGTTCTTC. Translation: CASSYLRTEQFF.